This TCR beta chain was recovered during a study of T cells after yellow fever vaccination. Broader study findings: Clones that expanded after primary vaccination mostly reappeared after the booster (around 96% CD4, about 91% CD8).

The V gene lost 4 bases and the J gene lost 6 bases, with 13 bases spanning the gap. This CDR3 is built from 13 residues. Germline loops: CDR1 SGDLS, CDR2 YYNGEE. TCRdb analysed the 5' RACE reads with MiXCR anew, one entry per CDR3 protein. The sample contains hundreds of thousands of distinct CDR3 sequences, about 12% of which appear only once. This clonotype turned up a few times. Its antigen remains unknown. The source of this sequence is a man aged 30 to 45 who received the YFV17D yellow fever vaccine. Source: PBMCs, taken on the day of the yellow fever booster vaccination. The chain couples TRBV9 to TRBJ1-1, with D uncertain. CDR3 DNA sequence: TGTGCCAGCAGCCCCCAAGAACCGTCTGAAGCTTTCTTT. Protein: CASSPQEPSEAFF.